This TCR beta chain was retrieved from a study of blood T cell repertoires in COVID-19. TCRdb's table, derived via immunoSEQ multiplex PCR, lists solely in-frame clones and lacks some. The data show about 300,000 clones, roughly nine tenths seen once. Germline CDR1 reads KGHSH; CDR2 reads LQKENI. Between the trimmed V and J ends, which lost 3 bases and 4 bases, there was a span of 13 bases. The CDR3 sequence is 15 residues long. The chain employs TRBV18 and TRBJ2-1; perhaps TRBD2 as D (5 bases). The sequence derives from a man aged 55 to 70 who had recovered from COVID-19. The sequencing sample was made of PBMCs or T cells enriched from blood (not recorded which). CDR3 in DNA: TGTGCCAGCTCACCGTTCCAGGAGGTTTACAATGAGCAGTTCTTC. Encoded protein: CASSPFQEVYNEQFF.